Listed below are T cell receptor beta chains from one sample, sequenced in a study of blood T cells in healthy people across ages. A single record per CDR3 protein comes from TCRdb applying MiXCR to the 5' RACE reads. The sample holds 800,000 to 950,000 distinct CDR3 sequences, roughly 29% seen once. This sample also appeared in a second study, on T cells of mothers and their children.

Sequencing was done on a sample of blood. These receptors originate from a woman between 40 and 55 years old in good health. CDR3s include the opening cysteine and the closing phenylalanine or tryptophan. The D gene is left open where the match is weak. Clone size is shown for a subset of rows, as once, few, many or a class of expanded clone.

D: TRBD2
V: TRBV20-1
J: TRBJ2-1
size: -
CDR3: CSAGQGLAQSSEQFF
DNA: TGCAGTGCCGGCCAGGGACTAGCCCAAAGTAGTGAGCAGTTCTTC

D: -
V: TRBV6-6
J: TRBJ2-6
size: -
CDR3: CATLGGAGANVLTF
DNA: TGTGCCACCTTGGGGGGGGCCGGGGCCAACGTCCTGACTTTC

D: -
V: TRBV27
J: TRBJ2-2
size: -
CDR3: CASRLLGSTGELFF
DNA: TGTGCCAGCAGACTCCTCGGATCCACCGGGGAGCTGTTTTTT

D: -
V: TRBV18
J: TRBJ2-6
size: few
CDR3: CASSQPLWGPSSGANVLTF
DNA: TGTGCCAGCTCACAACCCCTTTGGGGTCCCAGCTCTGGGGCCAACGTCCTGACTTTC

D: TRBD1
V: TRBV2
J: TRBJ1-2
size: -
CDR3: CASSGEGAAGYTF
DNA: TGTGCCAGCAGTGGGGAGGGGGCGGCTGGCTACACCTTC

D: -
V: TRBV7-6
J: TRBJ2-7
size: few
CDR3: CASSSAERVFEQYF
DNA: TGTGCCAGCAGCTCCGCGGAAAGGGTCTTCGAGCAGTACTTC

D: -
V: TRBV5-5
J: TRBJ2-7
size: once
CDR3: CASSLASGEIRISYEQYF
DNA: TGTGCCAGCAGCTTGGCGTCAGGGGAGATAAGGATTTCCTACGAGCAGTACTTC

D: -
V: TRBV5-1
J: TRBJ2-1
size: -
CDR3: CASSSANNEQFF
DNA: TGCGCCAGCAGTTCGGCAAACAATGAGCAGTTCTTC

D: -
V: TRBV7-7
J: TRBJ2-5
size: -
CDR3: CASSLHNAGSLKETQYF
DNA: TGTGCTAGCAGCTTACATAATGCCGGTAGTCTCAAGGAGACCCAGTACTTC

D: -
V: TRBV24-1
J: TRBJ2-1
size: -
CDR3: CATSDLSYNEQFF
DNA: TGTGCCACCAGTGACCTTTCCTACAATGAGCAGTTCTTC

D: TRBD1
V: TRBV30
J: TRBJ2-7
size: -
CDR3: CACNHGAGGKYEQYF
DNA: TGTGCCTGCAACCATGGAGCAGGGGGCAAGTACGAGCAGTACTTC

D: -
V: TRBV20-1
J: TRBJ2-6
size: many
CDR3: CSARAPPLSGANVLTF
DNA: TGCAGTGCTAGGGCTCCTCCCTTGTCTGGGGCCAACGTCCTGACTTTC

D: -
V: TRBV7-2
J: TRBJ1-4
size: -
CDR3: CTSRQGRSNEKRFF
DNA: TGTACCAGCAGACAAGGACGGAGTAATGAAAAACGGTTTTTT

D: -
V: TRBV7-9
J: TRBJ2-3
size: -
CDR3: CASSSEGLSSTDTQYF
DNA: TGTGCCAGCAGCTCCGAAGGACTATCTAGCACAGATACGCAGTATTTT

D: TRBD1
V: TRBV2
J: TRBJ2-7
size: many
CDR3: CASRGQGRSYEQYF
DNA: TGTGCCAGCAGAGGACAGGGGAGATCCTACGAGCAGTACTTC

D: TRBD2
V: TRBV29-1
J: TRBJ2-5
size: -
CDR3: CSVVLAGGPFQETQYF
DNA: TGCAGCGTTGTACTAGCGGGGGGGCCGTTCCAAGAGACCCAGTACTTC

D: TRBD1
V: TRBV10-3
J: TRBJ2-7
size: many
CDR3: CAISASTGAYEQYF
DNA: TGTGCCATCAGTGCGTCGACAGGGGCCTACGAGCAGTACTTC

D: -
V: TRBV28
J: TRBJ1-1
size: once
CDR3: CATPGDMNTEAFF
DNA: TGTGCCACCCCGGGGGACATGAACACTGAAGCTTTCTTT

D: -
V: TRBV5-6
J: TRBJ2-3
size: few
CDR3: CASSRAGTRVRDTQYF
DNA: TGTGCCAGCAGCCGAGCCGGGACGCGGGTTAGAGATACGCAGTATTTT

D: -
V: TRBV20-1
J: TRBJ2-7
size: many
CDR3: CSAYTSDREDYEQYF
DNA: TGCAGTGCCTATACCTCCGACAGGGAGGACTACGAGCAGTACTTC

D: TRBD2
V: TRBV7-3
J: TRBJ2-3
size: many
CDR3: CASSYLGTSGGDTQYF
DNA: TGTGCCAGCAGCTACCTCGGGACTAGCGGTGGAGATACGCAGTATTTT

D: -
V: TRBV10-3
J: TRBJ2-7
size: once
CDR3: CAISAAQGGTYEQYF
DNA: TGTGCCATCAGTGCTGCTCAGGGGGGCACCTACGAGCAGTACTTC

D: TRBD1
V: TRBV4-1
J: TRBJ1-6
size: many
CDR3: CASSQGGGRQGPFSPLHF
DNA: TGCGCCAGCAGCCAAGGGGGAGGCCGACAGGGACCCTTTTCACCCCTCCACTTT

D: -
V: TRBV4-1
J: TRBJ1-2
size: few
CDR3: CASSQDGTRKIYGYTF
DNA: TGCGCCAGCAGCCAAGATGGGACCCGGAAAATCTATGGCTACACCTTC

D: -
V: TRBV7-2
J: TRBJ1-5
size: few
CDR3: CASSLDGGQPQHF
DNA: TGTGCCAGCAGCTTAGACGGCGGTCAGCCCCAGCATTTT

D: -
V: TRBV12-3/TRBV12-4
J: TRBJ2-2
size: few
CDR3: CASSAPANTGELFF
DNA: TGTGCCAGCAGTGCCCCCGCGAACACCGGGGAGCTGTTTTTT

D: TRBD2
V: TRBV7-2
J: TRBJ2-4
size: few
CDR3: CASSATLAGAKNIQYF
DNA: TGTGCCAGCAGCGCAACCCTAGCGGGAGCCAAAAACATTCAGTACTTC

D: -
V: TRBV5-5
J: TRBJ2-7
size: -
CDR3: CASSLEGALPAYEQYF
DNA: TGTGCCAGCAGCTTGGAAGGGGCCCTGCCTGCTTACGAGCAGTACTTC

D: -
V: TRBV29-1
J: TRBJ2-3
size: -
CDR3: CSVWTKSTDTQYF
DNA: TGCAGCGTTTGGACCAAGAGCACAGATACGCAGTATTTT

D: TRBD1
V: TRBV12-3/TRBV12-4
J: TRBJ2-7
size: -
CDR3: CASSSAQGVSYEQYF
DNA: TGTGCCAGCAGTTCAGCCCAGGGGGTTTCCTACGAGCAGTACTTC

D: -
V: TRBV4-1
J: TRBJ2-1
size: many
CDR3: CASSHRASPSYNEQFF
DNA: TGCGCCAGCAGCCACCGAGCCTCCCCCTCCTACAATGAGCAGTTCTTC

D: TRBD1
V: TRBV7-2
J: TRBJ2-3
size: many
CDR3: CASSLAPAGGSTDTQYF
DNA: TGTGCCAGCAGCTTAGCCCCCGCAGGGGGCAGCACAGATACGCAGTATTTT

D: -
V: TRBV7-2
J: TRBJ2-7
size: -
CDR3: CASSPQAGHEQYF
DNA: TGTGCCAGCAGCCCCCAGGCGGGCCACGAGCAGTACTTC

D: TRBD1
V: TRBV4-1
J: TRBJ1-1
size: few
CDR3: CASSQVIDRGNTEAFF
DNA: TGCGCCAGCAGCCAAGTGATTGACAGGGGGAACACTGAAGCTTTCTTT

D: TRBD1
V: TRBV3-1
J: TRBJ1-2
size: -
CDR3: CASSRRTGGYGYTF
DNA: TGTGCCAGCAGCCGGCGGACAGGGGGCTATGGCTACACCTTC